This TCR beta chain stems from a study of blood T cells in healthy people across ages. Sample-barcoded 5' priming and a J-beta primer mix drove a second PCR of about 7 to 11 cycles. Each of the cDNA molecules was tagged by a template-switch adaptor with 12 random nucleotides. TCRdb recomputed calls from the 5' RACE reads with MiXCR, one row per CDR3 protein. This table has around 1,800,000 distinct CDR3 sequences, about 39% appearing once. The CDR3 loop spans 17 amino acids. V trimming: 1 base; J trimming: 7 bases; junction bases outside the gene matches: 11. Per the germline V gene, CDR1 is MNHNS and CDR2 is SASEGT. The extraction recovered at least 5.5 micrograms of total RNA per sample.

The clonotype comes from a human donor in good health. The sample comprised blood. The V and J genes are TRBV6-1 and TRBJ1-5; 9 bases are shared with TRBD1. Here the CDR3 DNA reads TGTGCCAGCAGTGAAGGACGGCGACAGGGGGGAGGACAGCCCCAGCATTTT. Translating gives CASSEGRRQGGGQPQHF.